Given below is one T cell receptor (beta chain) in context. Its target is unknown. Method: immunoSEQ multiplex PCR; TCRdb's copy keeps in-frame clones and lacks some. This table holds 75,000 to 100,000 clones, around 87% found once. The record originates from a study of T cell responses to AZD1222 COVID-19 vaccine. Findings of the study overall: Among those given AZD1222, only five to seven were seropositive at baseline. Increases in Spike-specific TCR breadth and depth were seen after two AZD1222 doses. Without day 14 samples, only post-peak T cell repertoires were studied.

Germline-derived CDR1 and CDR2 are SGHTA and FQGNSA. The CDR3 extends over 14 amino acids. Trimming at V came to 2 bases and at J to 6 bases, leaving 2 bases not matched to a gene. Sequencing used peripheral blood, obtained on day 0 of AZD1222 vaccination. The source of this sequence is an adult in good health. The chain recombines TRBV7-2 with TRBJ2-2, with 8 bases that match TRBD2. The CDR3 protein is CASSLSGRAGELFF. The DNA of the CDR3 is TGTGCCAGCAGCTTAAGCGGGAGAGCCGGGGAGCTGTTTTTT.